This T cell receptor (beta chain) emerged from a study of cytomegalovirus exposure and HLA in healthy donors (dated by TCRdb to 2016 to 2017). As for the study more broadly: In an earlier analysis of about 560 of the donors, 250 to 350 Gb of sequence data and 95 million to 130 million unique TCR beta sequences from roughly 190 million T cells were reported. A later genetic analysis used genome-wide SNP genotypes for 398 of the 666 donors, treating that subset as a discovery cohort. Among about 390 genotyped donors of the cohort, an average of approximately 230,000 unique TCR beta nucleotide sequences were sequenced per donor, roughly 18% of them non-productive. In an earlier analysis of 587 of the donors, high-throughput TCR beta sequencing was used to judge whether each TCR beta V gene segment behaved as functional or pseudogenic. The genetic ancestry cluster associated with self-reported Caucasian donors included about 84% of the 300 to 400 genotyped donors. A later analysis re-analyzed previously published TCR beta repertoires from 666 donors and added high-resolution HLA genotyping to study TCR occurrence patterns. The study aimed to test whether signatures of past pathogen exposure could be identified by cataloging public T cell receptors. The number of donors typed differed by locus, with 629-630 for A, B, C, DRB1 and DQB1, about 500 for DQA1, 600 to 610 for DPA1, and some 440 for DPB1. Donor age, sex, ethnicity and CMV serostatus were compiled alongside the repertoire data. An early release that covered 500 to 800 HLA-typed donors contained about 300 gigabases of sequencing data and 70 million to 100 million unique TCR sequences. To predict cytomegalovirus infection status, the study combined high-throughput TCR immunosequencing, statistical association of individual TCRs with disease status, and machine learning. Along with the roughly 700-subject first cohort, a separate validation cohort of some 130 different subjects was used. Every repertoire in the discovery cohort had been generated on one and the same sequencing platform. A handful of DR-DQ haplotypes were handled as single units for association and clustering because linkage in the cohort was strong. Class I and class II HLA loci were covered by the typing at four-digit resolution. The later analysis used no new phenotypic data to find candidate immune exposures, relying instead on TCR beta sequences and their occurrence across donors. The study used immunosequencing to profile the T cell repertoires of 670 or so subjects and linked those repertoires to cytomegalovirus serostatus. The study at large found these results: In a later analysis, TCR association rates were found to vary across HLA loci, with the most associated TCRs seen for DRB1 alleles and the fewest for HLA-C alleles. In the study, some 180 TCR beta chains were listed as associated with cytomegalovirus. In both the original and validation cohorts, the classifier was reported to diagnose cytomegalovirus status with high specificity and sensitivity. When HLA alleles, especially DR and DQ, strongly co-occurred, TCR associations were difficult to assign to individual alleles. In this cohort, only TCR beta chains were sequenced, and detectable features were limited by the absence of alpha or paired-chain data. Correlated functional status among segregating V segments might reflect linkage disequilibrium, but an unknown experimental factor could not be ruled out. Over 15 rarely observed V segments, including chromosome 9 orphons, were excluded from the earlier analysis of about 610 of the donors because counts were too low. The sequencing pipeline was judged likely to have produced a cluster of highly shared sequence variants as a technical artifact. In a later analysis, several top co-occurrence clusters were reported to appear linked to parvovirus B19, influenza, CMV and Epstein-Barr virus. In a later genetic analysis, a missense DCLRE1C variant was associated with V-gene and J-gene trimming of TCR beta chains, and the association was replicated in an independent cohort. According to the authors, the approach could potentially be generalized to other disease states and immunological phenotypes. At a false discovery rate of 0.05, a later analysis linked 15,000 to 20,000 TCR beta sequences to specific HLA alleles. A later genetic analysis reported fewer N-insertions in productive TCRs among donors in an Asian-associated ancestry cluster than the roughly 670-donor mean. A later analysis found that HLA-associated TCR beta chains were more clonally expanded and had lower generation probabilities than equally common non-associated chains. Broadly in line with IMGT annotations, most TCR beta V segments showed up in productive rearrangements about 87% or about 30% of the time in an earlier analysis of several hundred of the donors. Some IMGT-functional V segments, including TRBV6-2 and TRBV6-3, could not be distinguished by the 87-base-pair reads and were therefore excluded. In a later analysis, most CMV-associated TCR beta chains were found to appear HLA-restricted, with HLA associations seemingly driven largely by CMV exposure. A further reported finding was that TCR beta sequences accurately predicted the HLA-A and HLA-B alleles for most subjects in the first cohort. Because HLA typing was missing for some donors at each locus, association tests included only the typed subset. Presence/absence analyses assumed roughly uniform sequencing depth across donors, an assumption that may not hold. Most TCR sequences were observed very rarely across donors, whereas some public TCRs were present in many individuals. Immune exposure information for the cohort was limited to CMV serostatus. In vitro tests confirmed that three of the cytomegalovirus-associated TCR beta chains recognize cytomegalovirus antigens.

The germline V gene yields MNHEY for CDR1 and SVGAGI for CDR2. Germline trimming: 5 bases from V, 2 bases from J; junction bases outside gene matches: 2. From the cysteine up to the phenylalanine, the CDR3 has a length of 13 residues. Only the CDR3 region is kept as DNA, spanning 39 bases read in frame from base 1. Note on this clone: The antigen it binds to is not known. Base qualities are not provided; no much larger clone lies one nucleotide away.

Receptor libraries were prepared by the immunoSEQ multiplex PCR assay. A mixture of 60 forward primers for TCR Vbeta segments and 13 reverse primers for TCR Jbeta segments was used in the multiplex PCR. The CDR3 region of rearranged TCR beta genes was amplified from genomic DNA with a multiplex PCR assay. On the Illumina HiSeq System, the amplified TCR beta libraries were sequenced as 87-base-pair reads. The study's own analysis went as follows. In a later analysis, some 80 million unique TCR beta chains were counted across the approximately 640 repertoires, and about 10 million of these chains were shared by at least two donors. Raw reads were error-corrected and collapsed into unique sequences by a nearest-neighbor algorithm in which closely related sequences were merged to remove PCR and sequencing errors. Alignment of CDR3 sequences to IMGT reference sequences was used to assign V, D and J gene segments. For a sequence to be retained, a match of at least six nucleotides to both a V gene segment and a J gene segment was required. Rearrangements were classified as productive when the CDR3 lacked stop codons and remained in frame with V and J, and all other rearrangements were classified as non-productive. Following IMGT convention, CDR3 was defined as the stretch from the second conserved V-encoded cysteine to the conserved J-encoded phenylalanine. In an earlier analysis of 550 to 650 of the donors, sequences lacking an unambiguous match to a single V gene segment were excluded. An earlier analysis of fewer than 750 of the donors classified V segments as functional when productive rearrangements were above 56.7% and as segregating when the standard deviation between donors was above 5%. A statistical classification framework was developed to diagnose cytomegalovirus status using the catalog of TCR beta chain sequences. In a later analysis, V and J genes were assigned by comparing TCR nucleotide sequences against IMGT/GENE-DB human TR gene sequences. In a later analysis, CDR3 sequences and most-parsimonious VDJ recombination scenarios were assigned using the TCRdist pipeline. In a later analysis, each TCR beta chain was defined by its CDR3 amino acid sequence together with its V-gene family, and reads lacking a unique V-gene family were excluded. To address suspected cross-contamination and a sequencing artifact, a later analysis removed under 600 highly shared, low-generation-probability nucleotide sequences. In a later analysis, a clonal expansion index was calculated for each public chain from normalized within-repertoire ranks of inferred template counts. In a later analysis, generation probabilities were computed using a VDJ recombination model fitted to out-of-frame rearrangements, and the results were checked against IGoR. In a later analysis, TCR-TCR, TCR-HLA and TCR-CMV co-occurrence was scored with hypergeometric tests, and a repertoire-size bias correction was applied to TCR pairs. In a later analysis, false discovery rates were estimated by permuting HLA or CMV assignments 20 times. In a later analysis, co-occurring TCRs were grouped with DBSCAN, and TCRdist sequence similarity was added when clustering was performed within HLA-allele-positive subsets. Co-occurrence clustering excluded repertoires with fewer than 30,000 or more than 120,000 public chains, plus five with anomalous nucleotide sharing. The source is immuneACCESS, and TCRdb retained only in-frame sequences with V and J called. Part of the clones is not carried over; for the studies checked, unresolved V genes explain less than half of this, and the remainder is unexplained. The V and J calls and the clone size are those of that table, but D and trimming were determined from the DNA. This sample holds roughly 160,000 clones; 80% to 90% were observed only once. About 7% of the sample belongs to the ten largest clones.

The cohort comprised some 680 healthy bone marrow donors. Cohort members were all nominally healthy when sampled, although unrecorded immune exposures were likely present. The donor tested CMV seropositive, placing the donor among the 250 to 350 seropositive members of the cohort. Each donor provided a peripheral blood sample, and peripheral blood mononuclear cells were used for TCR beta sequencing. Genomic DNA extraction from the blood cell samples was performed with the Qiagen DNeasy Blood Extraction Kit. The material sequenced was PBMCs. The TCR was taken from a woman younger than 45 in good health and CMV-seropositive. Here the chain combines TRBV6-5 and TRBJ1-2, and 7 junction bases match TRBD1. The CDR3 region reads CASSTTGNYGYTF. The sequenced DNA is TGTGCCAGCAGTACGACAGGGAACTATGGCTACACCTTC.